The T cell receptor beta chain described here comes from a study of blood T cell repertoires in COVID-19. The V gene's germline CDR1 is SGHTA and CDR2 FQGTGA. The V segment lost 3 bases and the J segment 1 base; nucleotides outside the gene matches: 16. The CDR3 covers 20 residues. The data were produced by immunoSEQ multiplex PCR, yet TCRdb's version contains in-frame clones alone and is incomplete. The sample yields more than 100,000 clones, about four fifths seen once. Sample: peripheral blood. The V and J genes are TRBV7-3 and TRBJ2-2; 8 nucleotides line up with TRBD2. The origin of this receptor is a man between 60 and 75 years old with active or convalescent COVID-19. The CDR3 bases are TGTGCCAGCAGCTTGCCCGCTCAACGTAGCGGGAAGCAGAACACCGGGGAGCTGTTTTTT. This sequence encodes CASSLPAQRSGKQNTGELFF.